The 18 T cell receptor beta chains in this list originate from one sample, sequenced in a study of cytomegalovirus exposure and HLA in healthy donors. PCR primers comprised 60 Vbeta and 13 Jbeta primers. Assay used: immunoSEQ multiplex PCR; TCRdb lists only in-frame clones, some missing. The sample holds 150,000 to 200,000 clones, around 77% seen once. Sequencing input: PBMCs. These receptors came from a woman aged 25 to 45 in good health and CMV-seronegative.

The V call is TRBV5-1, the J call TRBJ1-6; D remains unclear. The length of the CDR3 is 17 residues. Trimming cost V 4 bases and J 3 bases, with 17 bases left between them. Germline V lookup: CDR1 SGHRS, CDR2 YFSETQ. The CDR3 is CASSHNPRPGYNSPLHF. The DNA of the CDR3 is TGCGCCAGCAGCCACAACCCGCGTCCGGGCTATAATTCACCCCTCCACTTT.

V gene TRBV6-1 combines with J gene TRBJ1-5; 7 nucleotides line up with TRBD1. In germline, CDR1 is MNHNS, CDR2 SASEGT. Trimming at V came to 6 bases and at J to 1 base, leaving 3 bases not matched to a gene. The CDR3 spans 14 residues. The CDR3 DNA is TGTGCCAGCAGCGGACAGGACAGCAATCAGCCCCAGCATTTT. Protein: CASSGQDSNQPQHF.

A note on this clone: Different DNA sequences within this sample yield the same CDR3. V gene TRBV15 combines with J gene TRBJ2-7, with 7 positions matching TRBD1. Germline V gives CDR1 LNHNV, CDR2 YYDKDF (reference sequence). The CDR3 sequence is 13 residues long. The ends lost 5 bases at V and 4 bases at J; junction bases unmatched: 5. As DNA, the CDR3 is TGTGCCACCAGCTGGGGACAGACATACGAGCAGTACTTC. Translation gives CATSWGQTYEQYF.

This clone was counted a few times. The genes are TRBV7-9 and TRBJ2-3; 11 bases map to TRBD2. Trimming cost V 2 bases and J 0 bases; bases outside gene matches: 1. This CDR3 is built from 16 residues. CDR1 SEHNR and CDR2 FQNEAQ come from the germline V gene (reference sequence). The CDR3 region is CASSLTSGGSTDTQYF. CDR3 in DNA: TGTGCCAGCAGCTTAACTAGCGGGGGTAGCACAGATACGCAGTATTTT.

V is TRBV29-1 and J is TRBJ1-1; D is perhaps TRBD1 (6 bases). The V and J ends lost 7 bases and 5 bases respectively, with 14 bases between them. Germline CDR1 and CDR2: SQVTM and ANQGSEA. CDR3 length: 12 residues. CDR3 nucleotides: TGCAGCGGCACCCAACAGGGTACTGAAGCTTTCTTT. Translated, it gives CSGTQQGTEAFF.

This clone has just a few counts. This chain links TRBV7-8 with TRBJ1-5; the D is unclear. CDR3 length: 15 amino acids. Trimming removed 5 bases from V and 7 bases from J, with 18 bases in between. Germline V gene sequence: CDR1 SGHVS, CDR2 FQNEAQ. The CDR3 protein is CASSNPDQAGQPQHF. DNA for the CDR3: TGTGCCAGCAGCAACCCTGACCAGGCTGGCCAGCCCCAGCATTTT.

In its sample, this clone was seen once. The V gene is TRBV5-6, the J gene TRBJ2-5; 12 bases align to TRBD2. Germline-derived CDR1 and CDR2 are SGHDT and YYEEEE. The CDR3 has 15 amino acids. V lost 0 bases, J lost 5 bases, and 2 bases stayed unmatched. This CDR3 reads CASSLAGTSGETQYF. DNA for the CDR3: TGTGCCAGCAGCTTGGCTGGGACTAGCGGGGAGACCCAGTACTTC.

This chain links TRBV6-5 with TRBJ2-1; no definite D call. The CDR3 runs 15 residues. V shed 6 bases and J shed 0 bases, with 12 bases lying between them. Germline V gene lookup returns CDR1 MNHEY and CDR2 SVGAGI. The CDR3 here is CASSTGSTSYNEQFF. In nucleotides, the CDR3 is TGTGCCAGCAGCACGGGTAGTACCTCCTACAATGAGCAGTTCTTC.

This rearrangement joins TRBV5-4 to TRBJ1-2, with D possibly TRBD1 on 6 matching bases. CDR1 is SGHNT, CDR2 YYREEE, per germline (reference sequence). V was cut by 3 bases and J by 2 bases, with 11 bases left in between. This CDR3 is 14 amino acids long. In DNA form, the CDR3 reads TGTGCCAGCAGCTCGTTCGACAGGAACTATGGCTACACCTTC. This translates into CASSSFDRNYGYTF.

The CDR3 loop is CASSRLAGHQETQYF. The CDR3 DNA sequence: TGTGCCAGCAGCAGACTAGCGGGGCACCAAGAGACCCAGTACTTC. The chain carries TRBV12-1 and TRBJ2-5; the D call in the table, TRBD2, was not verified against the DNA. TRBV12-1 is reported as a pseudogene. The CDR3 extends over 15 amino acids.

This clone turned up a few times. J is TRBJ2-2 and V is TRBV7-8; D unresolved. Per germline, CDR1 SGHVS and CDR2 FQNEAQ. The length of the CDR3 is 13 residues. V was clipped by 3 bases and J by 7 bases, with 9 bases between them. The CDR3 here is CASSFRADGELFF. DNA for the CDR3: TGTGCCAGCAGCTTTCGTGCAGACGGGGAGCTGTTTTTT.

This clone was seen only a few times. The chain recombines TRBV29-1 with TRBJ1-3; maybe TRBD1 (5 bases). The V end lost 7 bases, the J end lost 0 bases, and 13 bases lay between the germline ends. The CDR3 has 14 residues. Germline-derived CDR1 and CDR2 are SQVTM and ANQGSEA. This CDR3 reads CSALAGGSGNTIYF. CDR3 DNA sequence: TGCAGCGCCCTGGCGGGGGGCTCTGGAAACACCATATATTTT.

The chain carries TRBV28 and TRBJ1-4, with 9 bases fitting TRBD1. After removal of 5 bases from V and 9 bases from J, the junction contained 10 bases not matched to a gene. The CDR3 totals 15 residues. Germline CDR1 and CDR2: MDHEN and SYDVKM. The CDR3 region has the DNA TGTGCCAGCAGTCCTGAGGGACAGGGTCGGAAAAAACTGTTTTTT. This encodes CASSPEGQGRKKLFF.

V is TRBV5-1 and J is TRBJ2-7; TRBD1 matches at 9 bases. The CDR3 has 16 residues. V lost 3 bases and J lost 4; bases outside the gene matches: 11. Germline V gene lookup returns CDR1 SGHRS and CDR2 YFSETQ. The CDR3 region has the DNA TGCGCCAGCAGCTCCCCTTATGACAGGGGGATATACGAGCAGTACTTC. Translated, it gives CASSSPYDRGIYEQYF.

This clone was recorded at least ten times. The chain has TRBV29-1 and TRBJ1-2; D ambiguous. The CDR3 is made up of 12 amino acids. From germline, CDR1 is SQVTM and CDR2 ANQGSEA. V lost 6 bases, J lost 2 bases, and 10 bases lay in between. The CDR3 spells CSVSRLNYGYTF. The CDR3 DNA is TGCAGCGTCTCTAGGCTAAACTATGGCTACACCTTC.

As DNA, the CDR3 is TGCGCCAGCAGCCCCCTGGGGGGAACTAGGGACGAGCAGTACTTC. Its translation is CASSPLGGTRDEQYF. The chain recombines TRBV4-1 with TRBJ2-7; maybe TRBD2 (6 bases). The CDR3 is 15 amino acids. The germline V gene encodes CDR1 MGHRA and CDR2 YSYEKL. Trimming left V 4 bases short and J 5 bases short, with 18 bases between.

The chain combines TRBV2 with TRBJ2-3; the D gene is possibly TRBD2 (6 bases). The germline CDR1 and CDR2 sequences are SNHLY and FYNNEI. The CDR3 has 18 amino acids. V was shortened by 2 bases and J by 1 base, with 19 bases between the two germline ends. The CDR3 DNA is TGTGCCAGCAGTGAAAGTGGGTCGGGACTTAAGGGCACAGATACGCAGTATTTT. Amino acid sequence: CASSESGSGLKGTDTQYF.

The rearrangement uses TRBV12-5 and TRBJ1-1, with 7 positions matching TRBD1. Germline V gene lookup returns CDR1 LGHNT and CDR2 FRNRAP. V dropped 7 bases and J dropped 1; count of bases not matched to a gene: 6. The CDR3 length is 14 residues. The DNA for the CDR3 is TGTGCTAGTGCCTCCAGGACAGGGAACACTGAAGCTTTCTTT. This codes for CASASRTGNTEAFF.